This TCR beta chain was sequenced for a study of PD-1 blockade in classical Hodgkin lymphoma. Repertoires were generated with immunoSEQ multiplex PCR, while TCRdb's copy carries only in-frame clones and drops some. Here the sample spans tens of thousands of clones, about 93% being singletons. With V trimmed by 10 bases and J by 5 bases, 11 bases remained unmatched. Germline CDR1 reads MDHEN; CDR2 reads SYDVKM. This CDR3 is built from 16 residues. Every single patient, without exception, relapsed after autologous stem cell transplantation, and brentuximab vedotin exposure varied. Magnetic depletion of unwanted cells isolated CD4+ T cells from thawed PBMCs.

The sequencing used CD4+ T cells from blood, collected at baseline. The sequence derives from a human donor with classical Hodgkin lymphoma. The V call is TRBV28, the J call TRBJ2-2, with 12 bases matching TRBD1. CDR3: CATESPGQGATGELFF. CDR3 nucleotide sequence: TGTGCCACCGAGTCCCCGGGACAGGGGGCTACCGGGGAGCTGTTTTTT.